Reported below is one TCR beta chain. Its target is not known. The data stem from a study of a mutant IDH1 vaccine in newly diagnosed glioma. Study at large: Either 4-6 weeks after radiotherapy alone or alongside temozolomide, vaccination was begun. Most patients had received both radiotherapy and temozolomide, the prior options being radiotherapy, temozolomide, or both. The treated population exhibited a male proportion of roughly 62%, a female proportion of roughly 40%, and a mean age of around 40 years.

Assay: immunoSEQ multiplex PCR; the TCRdb copy retains only in-frame clones and omits some. The sample yields fewer than 95,000 clones, approximately 75% seen once. Documented time point: week 47, end of study. The content of each vaccine dose was 300 ug of mutant IDH1 20-mer peptide, and topical imiquimod accompanied it. Diagnosis in the donors showed new WHO grade 3 or 4 astrocytomas that were IDH1-mutant and ATRX-lost. The starting material was PBMCs, obtained from a glioma patient whose treatment included an IDH1 peptide vaccine. This receptor was identified in a middle-aged man with glioma.

Here the CDR3 reads CASGTGQGISFF. CDR3 bases: TGTGCTAGTGGAACCGGACAGGGGATTTCTTTCTTT. This rearrangement joins TRBV12-5 to TRBJ1-1; TRBD1 agrees at 9 bases. Germline V gene lookup returns CDR1 LGHNT and CDR2 FRNRAP. The CDR3 consists of 12 residues. V shed 6 bases and J 12 bases; nucleotides not matched to a gene: 8.